This T cell receptor (beta chain) appears in the sequencing data of a study of beta chain features in type 1 diabetes. Overall study results and limits: Among all four CD4+ subsets, Type 1 diabetes patients had TCRB CDR3s that were moderately but significantly shorter. There were fewer insertions and more deletions at the VDJ junctions of type 1 diabetes patients. Researchers reported that naive, central memory and Treg TCRB repertoires appeared more similar in patients than in healthy donors.

This clone was detected a few times. Its antigen is unidentified. The study reverse transcribed the entire isolated RNA, so it sequenced expressed TCRB transcripts. Clones were read by immunoSEQ multiplex PCR, and TCRdb kept only the in-frame ones, dropping some. The data show about 390,000 clones, about 10% seen once. A heparinised blood draw that averaged roughly 120 mL was obtained once from each donor. Markers CD45RO/CCR7/CD25/CD127/CD95/CD27 served to sort CD4+ naive, central memory, regulatory and stem cell-like memory cells. Specimen: central memory CD4+ T cells from blood. The TCR was taken from a man younger than 45 with type 1 diabetes.

CDR3 sequence (DNA): TGTGCCAGTATCAAGAAGGGGGCTGGGAACTATGGCTACACCTTC. As protein: CASIKKGAGNYGYTF. The V gene is TRBV19, the J gene TRBJ1-2, with 7 bases lining up with TRBD1. The CDR3 runs to 15 residues. The J segment lost 2 bases and the V segment lost 7 bases, leaving 10 bases of the junction unmatched. In germline, CDR1 is LNHDA, CDR2 SQIVND (reference sequence).